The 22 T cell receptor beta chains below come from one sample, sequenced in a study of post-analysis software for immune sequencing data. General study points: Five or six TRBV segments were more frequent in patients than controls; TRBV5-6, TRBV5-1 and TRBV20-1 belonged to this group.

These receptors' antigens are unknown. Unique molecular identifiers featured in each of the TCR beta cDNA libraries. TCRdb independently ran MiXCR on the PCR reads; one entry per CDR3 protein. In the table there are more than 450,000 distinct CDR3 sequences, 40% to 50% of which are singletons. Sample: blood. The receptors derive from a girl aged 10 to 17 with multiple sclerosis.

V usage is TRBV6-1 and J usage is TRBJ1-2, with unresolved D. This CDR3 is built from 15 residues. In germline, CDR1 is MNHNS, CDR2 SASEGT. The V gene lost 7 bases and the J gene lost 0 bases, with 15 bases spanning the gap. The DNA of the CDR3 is TGTGCCAGCACTTCCCTGGTGGGATCTAACTATGGCTACACCTTC. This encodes CASTSLVGSNYGYTF.

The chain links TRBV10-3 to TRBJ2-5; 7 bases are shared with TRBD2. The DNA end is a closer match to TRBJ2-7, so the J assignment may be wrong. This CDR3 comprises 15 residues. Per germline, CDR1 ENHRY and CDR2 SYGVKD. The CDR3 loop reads CAAFATAGSVGEQYF. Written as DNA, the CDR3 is TGTGCCGCCTTTGCGACAGCGGGGAGTGTGGGCGAGCAGTACTTC.

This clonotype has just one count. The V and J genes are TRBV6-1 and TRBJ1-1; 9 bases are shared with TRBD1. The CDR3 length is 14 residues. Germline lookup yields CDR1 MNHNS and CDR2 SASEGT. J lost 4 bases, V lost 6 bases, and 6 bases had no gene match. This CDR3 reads CASRVDRGGTEAFF. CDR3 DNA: TGTGCCAGCAGAGTGGACAGGGGCGGCACTGAAGCTTTCTTT.

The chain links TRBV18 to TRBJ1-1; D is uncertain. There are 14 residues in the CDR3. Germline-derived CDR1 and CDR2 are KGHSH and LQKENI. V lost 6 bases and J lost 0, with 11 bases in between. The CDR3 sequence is CASSREGMNTEAFF. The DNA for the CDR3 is TGTGCCAGCTCCCGGGAGGGTATGAACACTGAAGCTTTCTTT.

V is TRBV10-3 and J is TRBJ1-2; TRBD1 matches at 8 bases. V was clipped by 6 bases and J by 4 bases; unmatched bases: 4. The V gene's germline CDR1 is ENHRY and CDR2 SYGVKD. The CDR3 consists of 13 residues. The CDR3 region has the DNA TGTGCCATCAGGGGGACAGGAAGCTATGGCTACACCTTC. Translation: CAIRGTGSYGYTF.

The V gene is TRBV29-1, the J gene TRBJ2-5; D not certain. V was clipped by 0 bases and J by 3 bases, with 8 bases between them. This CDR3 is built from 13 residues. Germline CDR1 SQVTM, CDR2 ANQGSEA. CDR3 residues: CSVEEKAEETQYF. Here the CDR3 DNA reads TGCAGCGTTGAAGAAAAGGCGGAAGAGACCCAGTACTTC.

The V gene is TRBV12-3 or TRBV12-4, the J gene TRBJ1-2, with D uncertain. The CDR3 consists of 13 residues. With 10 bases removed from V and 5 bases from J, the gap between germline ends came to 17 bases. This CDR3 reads CATSPSARYGYTF. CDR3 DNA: TGTGCCACAAGCCCCTCGGCACGGTATGGCTACACCTTC.

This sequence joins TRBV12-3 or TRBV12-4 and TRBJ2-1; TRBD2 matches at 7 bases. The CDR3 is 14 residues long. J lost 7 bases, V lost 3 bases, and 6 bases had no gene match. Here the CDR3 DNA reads TGTGCCAGCAGTTTTGGGGGGGTCGGGAATGAGCAGTTCTTC. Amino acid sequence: CASSFGGVGNEQFF.

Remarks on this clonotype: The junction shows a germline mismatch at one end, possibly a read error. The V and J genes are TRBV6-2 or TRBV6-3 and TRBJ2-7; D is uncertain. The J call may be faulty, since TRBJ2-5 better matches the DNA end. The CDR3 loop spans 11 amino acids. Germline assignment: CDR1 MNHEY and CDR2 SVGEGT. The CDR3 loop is CAGSIGETQYF. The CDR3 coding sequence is TGTGCCGGCAGCATAGGGGAGACCCAGTACTTC.

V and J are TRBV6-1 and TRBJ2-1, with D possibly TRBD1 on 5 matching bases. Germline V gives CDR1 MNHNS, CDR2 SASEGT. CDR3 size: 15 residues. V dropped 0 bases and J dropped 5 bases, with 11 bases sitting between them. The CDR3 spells CASSEALGDNNEQFF. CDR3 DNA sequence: TGTGCCAGCAGTGAAGCGCTAGGGGATAACAATGAGCAGTTCTTC.

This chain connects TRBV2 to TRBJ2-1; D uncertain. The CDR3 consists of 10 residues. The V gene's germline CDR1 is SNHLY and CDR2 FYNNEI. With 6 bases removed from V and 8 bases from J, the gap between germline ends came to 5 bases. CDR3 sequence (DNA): TGTGCCAGCAGCCCTCATGAGCAGTTCTTC. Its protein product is CASSPHEQFF.

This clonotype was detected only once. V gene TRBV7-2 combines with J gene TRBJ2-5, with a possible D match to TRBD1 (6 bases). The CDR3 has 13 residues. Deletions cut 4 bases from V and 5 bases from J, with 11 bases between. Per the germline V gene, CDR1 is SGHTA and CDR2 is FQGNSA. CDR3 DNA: TGTGCCAGCAGCTCAACAGGGATTGAGACCCAGTACTTC. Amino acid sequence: CASSSTGIETQYF.

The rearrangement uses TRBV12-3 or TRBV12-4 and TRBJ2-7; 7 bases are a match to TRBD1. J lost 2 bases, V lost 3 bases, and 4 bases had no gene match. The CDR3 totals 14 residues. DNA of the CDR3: TGTGCCAGCAGTTTCGCGGACAGGCCCTACGAGCAGTACTTC. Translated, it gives CASSFADRPYEQYF.

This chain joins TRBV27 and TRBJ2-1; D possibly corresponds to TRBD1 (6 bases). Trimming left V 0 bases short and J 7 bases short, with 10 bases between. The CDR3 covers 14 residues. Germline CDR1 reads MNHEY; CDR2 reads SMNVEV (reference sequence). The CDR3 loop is CASSLSWGRNEQFF. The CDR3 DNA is TGTGCCAGCAGTTTATCTTGGGGGCGAAATGAGCAGTTCTTC.

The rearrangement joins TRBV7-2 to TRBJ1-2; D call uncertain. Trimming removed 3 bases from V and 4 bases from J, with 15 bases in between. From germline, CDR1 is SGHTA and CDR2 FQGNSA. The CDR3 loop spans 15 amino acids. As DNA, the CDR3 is TGTGCCAGCAGCTTTTACGAAGGGTCAAGCTATGGCTACACCTTC. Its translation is CASSFYEGSSYGYTF.

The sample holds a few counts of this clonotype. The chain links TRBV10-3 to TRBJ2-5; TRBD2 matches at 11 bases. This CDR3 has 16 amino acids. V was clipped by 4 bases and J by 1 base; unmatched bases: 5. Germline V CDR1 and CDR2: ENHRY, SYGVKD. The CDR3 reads CAISVGTSGPQETQYF. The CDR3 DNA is TGTGCCATCAGTGTAGGGACTAGCGGCCCCCAAGAGACCCAGTACTTC.

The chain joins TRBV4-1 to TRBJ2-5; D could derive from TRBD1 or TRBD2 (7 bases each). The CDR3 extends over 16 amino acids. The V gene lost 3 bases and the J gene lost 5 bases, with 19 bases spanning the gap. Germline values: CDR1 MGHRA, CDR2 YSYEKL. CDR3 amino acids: CASSQAPTGRGETQYF. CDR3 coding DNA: TGCGCCAGCAGCCAGGCCCCGACAGGGAGGGGGGAGACCCAGTACTTC.

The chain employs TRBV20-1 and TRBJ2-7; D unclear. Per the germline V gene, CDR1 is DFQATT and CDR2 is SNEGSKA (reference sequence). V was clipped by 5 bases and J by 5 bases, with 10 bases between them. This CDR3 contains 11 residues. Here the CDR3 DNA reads TGCAGTGCTCCGCTTGGGGACGAGCAGTACTTC. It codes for CSAPLGDEQYF.

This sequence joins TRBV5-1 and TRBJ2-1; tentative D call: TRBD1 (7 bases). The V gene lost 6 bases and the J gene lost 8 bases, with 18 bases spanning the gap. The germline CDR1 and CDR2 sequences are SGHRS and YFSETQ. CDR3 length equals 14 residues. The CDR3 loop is CASNLLDRRDEQFF. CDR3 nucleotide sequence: TGCGCCAGCAACCTCTTGGACAGGAGGGATGAGCAGTTCTTC.

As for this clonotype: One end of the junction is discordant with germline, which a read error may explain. In DNA form, the CDR3 reads TGCGCCGGCAGCCAAGATCAGGTATCTTCCTACAATGAGCAGTTCTTC. Its protein is CAGSQDQVSSYNEQFF. The chain carries TRBV4-1 and TRBJ2-1; D gene uncertain. Germline CDR1 MGHRA, CDR2 YSYEKL. The CDR3 length is 16 residues.

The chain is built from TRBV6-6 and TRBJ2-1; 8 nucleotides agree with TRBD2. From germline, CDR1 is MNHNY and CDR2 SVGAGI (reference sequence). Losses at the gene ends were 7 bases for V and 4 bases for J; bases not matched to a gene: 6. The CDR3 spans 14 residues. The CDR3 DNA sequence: TGTGCCAGCATAGGTAGCGGGGTGTACAATGAGCAGTTCTTC. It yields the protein CASIGSGVYNEQFF.

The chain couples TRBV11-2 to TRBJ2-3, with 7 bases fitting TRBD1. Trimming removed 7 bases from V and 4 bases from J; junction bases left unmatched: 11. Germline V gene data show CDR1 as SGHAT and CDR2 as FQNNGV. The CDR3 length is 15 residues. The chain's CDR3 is CASNLLTGIPDTQYF. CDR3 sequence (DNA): TGTGCCAGCAACCTTTTGACAGGGATTCCAGATACGCAGTATTTT.